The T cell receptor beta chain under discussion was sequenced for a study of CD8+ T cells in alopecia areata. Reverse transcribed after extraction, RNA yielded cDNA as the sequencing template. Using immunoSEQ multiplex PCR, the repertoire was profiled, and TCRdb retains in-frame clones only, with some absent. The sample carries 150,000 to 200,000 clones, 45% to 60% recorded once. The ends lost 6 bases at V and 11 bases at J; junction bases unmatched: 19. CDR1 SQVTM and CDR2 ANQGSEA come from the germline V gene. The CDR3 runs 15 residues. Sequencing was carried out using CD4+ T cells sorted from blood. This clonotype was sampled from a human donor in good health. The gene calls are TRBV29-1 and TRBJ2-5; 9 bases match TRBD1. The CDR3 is CSVPGNGQGRREQYF. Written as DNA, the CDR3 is TGCAGCGTCCCCGGGAACGGACAGGGGCGAAGGGAGCAGTACTTC.